These T cell receptor beta chains were read from a single sample in a study of blood T cell repertoires in COVID-19. Clones were sequenced by immunoSEQ multiplex PCR, and TCRdb holds only the in-frame ones, with some missing. The sample includes 140,000 to 150,000 clones, 84% of them seen just once. The sequencing input was peripheral blood. These receptor sequences come from a human donor in a cohort sampled during active COVID-19. Both conserved end residues are part of each CDR3. Fields, in order: clone size, D gene, V gene, J gene, CDR3 length, CDR3 protein, CDR3 DNA. A D gene is named only where the DNA matches it firmly. A row's size may be missing; if present it is once, few, many or a size class.

abundance: -; d_gene: -; v_gene: TRBV10-3; j_gene: TRBJ1-1; len: 13; CDR3aa: CAAMGQGGTEAFF; CDR3nt: TGTGCCGCCATGGGCCAGGGAGGCACTGAAGCTTTCTTT
abundance: -; d_gene: -; v_gene: TRBV4-1; j_gene: TRBJ2-7; len: 15; CDR3aa: CASSPPGTQRHEQYF; CDR3nt: TGCGCCAGCAGCCCCCCCGGGACACAGAGGCACGAGCAGTACTTC
abundance: -; d_gene: TRBD2; v_gene: TRBV9; j_gene: TRBJ2-1; len: 14; CDR3aa: CASSVPSGLNEQFF; CDR3nt: TGTGCCAGCAGCGTTCCTAGCGGTTTAAATGAGCAGTTCTTC
abundance: -; d_gene: TRBD2; v_gene: TRBV7-3; j_gene: TRBJ2-3; len: 16; CDR3aa: CASSPTPGGVTDTQYF; CDR3nt: TGTGCCAGCAGCCCAACCCCCGGGGGGGTGACAGATACGCAGTATTTT
abundance: -; d_gene: -; v_gene: TRBV27; j_gene: TRBJ2-3; len: 15; CDR3aa: CASTADFLGTDTQYF; CDR3nt: TGTGCCAGCACCGCGGACTTCCTCGGCACAGATACGCAGTATTTT
abundance: -; d_gene: -; v_gene: TRBV13; j_gene: TRBJ2-7; len: 16; CDR3aa: CASSSTQETGLYEQYF; CDR3nt: TGTGCCAGCAGCTCCACCCAGGAGACAGGACTCTACGAGCAGTACTTC
abundance: -; d_gene: TRBD2; v_gene: TRBV14; j_gene: TRBJ2-5; len: 17; CDR3aa: CASSQEGRRGGLETQYF; CDR3nt: TGTGCCAGCAGCCAAGAAGGTCGACGGGGGGGCCTGGAGACCCAGTACTTC
abundance: -; d_gene: -; v_gene: TRBV20-1; j_gene: TRBJ1-4; len: 12; CDR3aa: CSASGGEEKLFF; CDR3nt: TGCAGTGCTAGTGGGGGAGAGGAAAAACTGTTTTTT
abundance: -; d_gene: -; v_gene: TRBV28; j_gene: TRBJ1-6; len: 13; CDR3aa: CASNRDYNSPLHF; CDR3nt: TGTGCCAGCAACAGAGATTATAATTCACCCCTCCACTTT
abundance: -; d_gene: TRBD1; v_gene: TRBV4-1; j_gene: TRBJ1-1; len: 17; CDR3aa: CASSQPRDRERNTEAFF; CDR3nt: TGCGCCAGCAGCCAACCCCGGGACAGGGAAAGGAACACTGAAGCTTTCTTT
abundance: -; d_gene: TRBD2; v_gene: TRBV5-1; j_gene: TRBJ2-3; len: 15; CDR3aa: CASSLTSGGWNTQYF; CDR3nt: TGCGCCAGCAGCTTGACTAGCGGGGGGTGGAATACGCAGTATTTT
abundance: -; d_gene: TRBD1; v_gene: TRBV19; j_gene: TRBJ2-6; len: 15; CDR3aa: CASKGTDSGANVLTF; CDR3nt: TGTGCCAGCAAGGGGACAGACTCTGGGGCCAACGTCCTGACTTTC
abundance: -; d_gene: -; v_gene: TRBV7-2; j_gene: TRBJ2-4; len: 15; CDR3aa: CASSLAQLGGNIQYF; CDR3nt: TGTGCCAGCAGCTTAGCGCAGTTGGGAGGCAACATTCAGTACTTC
abundance: -; d_gene: -; v_gene: TRBV6-1; j_gene: TRBJ2-1; len: 15; CDR3aa: CASSEQASSYNEQFF; CDR3nt: TGTGCCAGCAGTGAACAGGCGAGCTCCTACAATGAGCAGTTCTTC
abundance: -; d_gene: TRBD2; v_gene: TRBV28; j_gene: TRBJ2-1; len: 15; CDR3aa: CASSLRRGVYNEQFF; CDR3nt: TGTGCCAGCAGTTTAAGGCGGGGGGTCTACAATGAGCAGTTCTTC
abundance: -; d_gene: TRBD2; v_gene: TRBV9; j_gene: TRBJ2-3; len: 16; CDR3aa: CASSVSGAGGQDTQYF; CDR3nt: TGTGCCAGCAGCGTCTCCGGGGCGGGGGGGCAAGATACGCAGTATTTT
abundance: -; d_gene: -; v_gene: TRBV5-1; j_gene: TRBJ1-1; len: 16; CDR3aa: CASSGAQHNMNTEAFF; CDR3nt: TGCGCCAGCAGCGGGGCCCAACATAATATGAACACTGAAGCTTTCTTT
abundance: -; d_gene: TRBD1; v_gene: TRBV19; j_gene: TRBJ1-2; len: 14; CDR3aa: CASSNPEGARGYTF; CDR3nt: TGTGCCAGTAGTAATCCGGAGGGGGCGCGAGGCTACACCTTC
abundance: few; d_gene: -; v_gene: TRBV7-8; j_gene: TRBJ2-7; len: 12; CDR3aa: CASSAASYEQYF; CDR3nt: TGTGCCAGCAGCGCAGCGTCCTACGAGCAGTACTTC
abundance: -; d_gene: TRBD1; v_gene: TRBV5-1; j_gene: TRBJ2-1; len: 15; CDR3aa: CASSLDRGAYNEQFF; CDR3nt: TGCGCCAGCAGCTTAGACAGGGGCGCCTACAATGAGCAGTTCTTC
abundance: -; d_gene: -; v_gene: TRBV11-2; j_gene: TRBJ2-1; len: 15; CDR3aa: CASSPRHLSYNEQFF; CDR3nt: TGTGCCAGCAGCCCAAGACACCTCTCCTACAATGAGCAGTTCTTC
abundance: -; d_gene: TRBD1; v_gene: TRBV4-1; j_gene: TRBJ1-6; len: 16; CDR3aa: CASSQAGTGWYSPLHF; CDR3nt: TGCGCCAGCAGCCAAGCCGGGACAGGGTGGTATTCACCCCTCCACTTT
abundance: -; d_gene: TRBD1; v_gene: TRBV18; j_gene: TRBJ1-2; len: 15; CDR3aa: CASSPGQGAAQGYTF; CDR3nt: TGTGCCAGCTCACCCGGACAGGGGGCCGCTCAGGGCTACACCTTC